This entry describes one T cell receptor (beta chain). The data are from a study of blood T cells in healthy people across ages. Peripheral blood from each donor was collected in a volume of 8 to 10 milliliters. Together with a sample-barcoded 5' primer, a J-beta primer mix was included in a second PCR lasting 7 to 11 cycles. One entry per CDR3 protein, called by TCRdb with MiXCR from the 5' RACE reads. The sample lists more than 650,000 distinct CDR3 sequences, roughly 50% occurring once. The V gene's germline CDR1 is SQVTM and CDR2 ANQGSEA. The CDR3 extends over 13 amino acids. Trimming took 7 bases from V and 0 from J; bases not matched to a gene: 6.

The rearrangement uses TRBV29-1 and TRBJ2-7; the match to TRBD1 covers 7 bases. Sequenced sample: blood. The sequence derives from an elderly man in good health. The CDR3 coding sequence is TGCAGCGCAGGGACAGCAAGCTCCTACGAGCAGTACTTC. Translation gives CSAGTASSYEQYF.